This T cell receptor beta chain was profiled in a study of T cells after yellow fever vaccination. Findings and limits, study-wide: Peaking faster, on day 5 versus 15, the secondary response was nonetheless weaker.

Comment on this clonotype: The antigen is not known.

Trimming stripped 4 bases from V and 0 bases from J, with 10 bases between. Looked up from germline, CDR1 is SGHTA and CDR2 is FQGNSA. The CDR3 runs 15 residues. Generation of TCR cDNA used 5'RACE template switching (which added a universal primer site and UMIs). TCRdb re-called the 5' RACE reads through MiXCR, storing one row per CDR3 protein. The table records around 150,000 distinct CDR3 sequences, around 7.2% of them present only once. This sample comprised CD4+ T cells sorted from PBMCs, obtained 4 to 6 days after the first yellow fever vaccination. This chain connects TRBV7-2 to TRBJ2-4; D unresolved. The clonotype was recovered from a man aged 18 to 35 who received the YFV17D yellow fever vaccine. The CDR3 DNA sequence: TGTGCCAGCAGCTCGCCGGATCGAGCCAAAAACATTCAGTACTTC. The encoded protein is CASSSPDRAKNIQYF.